This TCR beta chain was found in a study of cytomegalovirus exposure and HLA in healthy donors. Study-level results: Specificity for CMV antigens was confirmed in vitro for a few of the CMV-associated chains. Judged likely to be a sequencing artifact was a cluster of highly shared sequence variants. TCR beta sequences numbering around 15,000 were associated with HLA alleles at 0.05 false discovery rate in a later analysis. A later analysis showed HLA-associated TCR beta chains outstripping equally common others in clonal expansion.

PCR used 60 Vbeta primers and 13 Jbeta primers. The table came from immunoSEQ multiplex PCR; TCRdb's copy has only in-frame clones and leaves some out. The sample lists 150,000 to 200,000 clones; approximately 79% were seen once. This CDR3 contains 15 residues. Trimming shortened V by 2 bases and J by 7 bases, and 12 bases separated the two germline ends. CDR1 and CDR2 (germline): MNHEY, SMNVEV (reference sequence). Note on this clone: Its target is unknown.

J is TRBJ1-6 and V is TRBV27, with D hard to call. The specimen was PBMCs. The clonotype comes from a human donor in good health. Written as DNA, the CDR3 is TGTGCCAGCAGTTTAGCGGCAGCGGGGAATTCACCCCTCCACTTT. Translated, it gives CASSLAAAGNSPLHF.